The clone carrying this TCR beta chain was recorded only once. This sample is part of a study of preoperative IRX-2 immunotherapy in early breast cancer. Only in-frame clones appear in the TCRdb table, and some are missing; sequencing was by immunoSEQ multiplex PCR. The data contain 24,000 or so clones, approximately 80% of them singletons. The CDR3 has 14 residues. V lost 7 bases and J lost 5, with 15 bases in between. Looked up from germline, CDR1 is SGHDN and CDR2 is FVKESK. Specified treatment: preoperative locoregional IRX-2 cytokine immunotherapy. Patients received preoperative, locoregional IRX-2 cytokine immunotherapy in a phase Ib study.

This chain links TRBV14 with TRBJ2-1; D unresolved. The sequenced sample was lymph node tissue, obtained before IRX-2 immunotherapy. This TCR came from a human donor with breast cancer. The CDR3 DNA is TGTGCCAGCACAACCGGGCTCCAGGACAATGAGCAGTTCTTC. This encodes CASTTGLQDNEQFF.